The rows below give T cell receptor beta chains drawn from one sample of a study of circulating tumor DNA in untreated peripheral T-cell lymphoma. Generated by immunoSEQ multiplex PCR, the TCRdb table keeps only in-frame clones and is missing some. The table lists just over 6,500 clones, 62% of them singletons. Source material: tumor tissue. Every receptor here comes from a human donor with peripheral T-cell lymphoma. Both conserved end residues are part of each CDR3. A D gene is named only where the DNA matches it firmly. Clone size appears in some rows only: once, few, many, or a class for an expanded clone.

J: TRBJ2-1; size: -; V: TRBV5-1; D: TRBD2; DNA: TGCGCCAGCACCCCACTAGCGGGAGTAATGGATGAGCAGTTCTTC; CDR3: CASTPLAGVMDEQFF
J: TRBJ2-2; size: -; V: TRBV7-5; D: -; DNA: TGTGCCAGCAGCTTAATGGCGGCTAGCGCGATTGCCGGGGAGCTGTTTTTT; CDR3: CASSLMAASAIAGELFF
J: TRBJ2-3; size: once; V: TRBV29-1; D: TRBD2; DNA: TGCAGCGTTGATCCCCGTGGACTAGCTACAGATACGCAGTATTTT; CDR3: CSVDPRGLATDTQYF
J: TRBJ1-2; size: -; V: TRBV6-8; D: TRBD1; DNA: TGTGCCAGCAGTCCCGGGACAGGCTATGGCTACACCTTC; CDR3: CASSPGTGYGYTF
J: TRBJ2-3; size: -; V: TRBV11-3; D: TRBD1; DNA: TGTGCCAGCAGCTTGGACAGGGAATTAGATACGCAGTATTTT; CDR3: CASSLDRELDTQYF
J: TRBJ2-3; size: few; V: TRBV19; D: -; DNA: TGTGCCAGTAGTATCGGCGGGGCAGGAAGCACAGATACGCAGTATTTT; CDR3: CASSIGGAGSTDTQYF
J: TRBJ2-2; size: -; V: TRBV11-3; D: -; DNA: TGTGCCAGCAGCTTAAATAGGGTTTATACCGGGGAGCTGTTTTTT; CDR3: CASSLNRVYTGELFF
J: TRBJ2-5; size: -; V: TRBV7-2; D: -; DNA: TGTGCCAGCAGCTTTCGGGGTAGGCAGACCCAGTACTTC; CDR3: CASSFRGRQTQYF
J: TRBJ2-2; size: -; V: TRBV18; D: -; DNA: TGTGCCAGCTCACCACCCGGGCAGAATCTGGACACCGGGGAGCTGTTTTTT; CDR3: CASSPPGQNLDTGELFF
J: TRBJ2-4; size: -; V: TRBV11-3; D: -; DNA: TGTGCCAGCAGCCCCGCTGATTTGCTGGGAGATATTCAGTACTTC; CDR3: CASSPADLLGDIQYF
J: TRBJ1-2; size: -; V: TRBV6-8; D: -; DNA: TGTGCCAGCAGCCCGGGCCGTGAGAACTATGGCTACACCTTC; CDR3: CASSPGRENYGYTF
J: TRBJ1-2; size: -; V: TRBV11-3; D: TRBD1; DNA: TGTGCCAGCAGCTTAAGGACAGGGCACTATGGCTACACCTTC; CDR3: CASSLRTGHYGYTF
J: TRBJ2-1; size: -; V: TRBV11-3; D: TRBD2; DNA: TGTGCCAGCAGCTTGAGTAGCGGGAGGCCCAGCTCCTACAATGAGCAGTTCTTC; CDR3: CASSLSSGRPSSYNEQFF
J: TRBJ2-7; size: -; V: TRBV12-5; D: -; DNA: TGTGCTAGTGGTATGGGGAGCAACTCTCTCGAGCAGTACTTC; CDR3: CASGMGSNSLEQYF
J: TRBJ2-7; size: -; V: TRBV18; D: TRBD1; DNA: TGTACCAGCTCACCAACGGGACAGGCCTACGAGCAGTACTTC; CDR3: CTSSPTGQAYEQYF
J: TRBJ2-5; size: -; V: TRBV6-8; D: -; DNA: TGTGCCAGCAGTGTCAATGGAGGGGGAGGAGAGACCCAGTACTTC; CDR3: CASSVNGGGGETQYF
J: TRBJ2-7; size: few; V: TRBV1; D: -; DNA: TGCGCCAGCAGCCAATACCTACCGGGACAGGGGGCGTACGAGCAGTACTTC; CDR3: CASSQYLPGQGAYEQYF
J: TRBJ2-5; size: -; V: TRBV30; D: -; DNA: TGTGCCTGGAGTCGTGGGAAAGAGACCCAGTACTTC; CDR3: CAWSRGKETQYF
J: TRBJ2-2; size: -; V: TRBV11-3; D: -; DNA: TGTGCCAGCAGCACCCGGGGCACGTCGAACACCGGGGAGCTGTTTTTT; CDR3: CASSTRGTSNTGELFF
J: TRBJ2-1; size: few; V: TRBV11-3; D: -; DNA: TGTGCCAGCAGCCGCGGACACCTCGGAGACAATGAGCAGTTCTTC; CDR3: CASSRGHLGDNEQFF
J: TRBJ2-1; size: -; V: TRBV14; D: -; DNA: TGTGCCAGCAGCTCTACTAGGTTAGGCGAGCAGTTCTTC; CDR3: CASSSTRLGEQFF
J: TRBJ2-3; size: -; V: TRBV29-1; D: TRBD2; DNA: TGCAGCGTTGAGGGTCTAGCGGCAGGGGATACGCAGTATTTT; CDR3: CSVEGLAAGDTQYF
J: TRBJ2-5; size: -; V: TRBV5-1; D: TRBD1; DNA: TGCGCCAGCACACAACCGGGACAGGAAGAGACCCAGTACTTC; CDR3: CASTQPGQEETQYF
J: TRBJ2-2; size: once; V: TRBV7-1; D: -; DNA: TGTGCCAGCAGCCCAAGGGCGGGCGGGGAGCTGTTTTTT; CDR3: CASSPRAGGELFF
J: TRBJ2-7; size: -; V: TRBV28; D: TRBD2; DNA: TGTGCCAGCAGTATTCCTAGCGGAGGTATCTACGAGCAGTACTTC; CDR3: CASSIPSGGIYEQYF
J: TRBJ2-7; size: -; V: TRBV29-1; D: TRBD2; DNA: TGCAGCGTTGTACGCGGGAGGGATACGGAGCAGTACTTC; CDR3: CSVVRGRDTEQYF
J: TRBJ1-6; size: few; V: TRBV19; D: TRBD1; DNA: TGTGCCAGTACCATCGACAGAGCGGGACAGAGGCCCCTCCACTTT; CDR3: CASTIDRAGQRPLHF
J: TRBJ2-1; size: few; V: TRBV18; D: -; DNA: TGTGCCAGCTCACCATCTGTTGCCAATGAGCAGTTCTTC; CDR3: CASSPSVANEQFF
J: TRBJ2-5; size: -; V: TRBV6-8; D: TRBD2; DNA: TGTGCCAGCAGTTACTCGGATTCCGGGGGGGCCCCAGAGACCCAGTACTTC; CDR3: CASSYSDSGGAPETQYF
J: TRBJ1-1; size: -; V: TRBV11-3; D: TRBD1; DNA: TGTGCCAGCAGCTTAGGCACGGTGGGGACAGGGGGAGCTTTCTTT; CDR3: CASSLGTVGTGGAFF
J: TRBJ1-1; size: -; V: TRBV11-3; D: TRBD1; DNA: TGTGCCAGCAGCTTATGGACAGGGGACCCTGAAGCTTTCTTT; CDR3: CASSLWTGDPEAFF
J: TRBJ1-4; size: -; V: TRBV11-3; D: -; DNA: TGTGCCAGCAGTAGGGGCTGGGGCGATGAAAAACTGTTTTTT; CDR3: CASSRGWGDEKLFF
J: TRBJ2-1; size: -; V: TRBV6-8; D: -; DNA: TGTGCCAGCAGTTACTTAGGAGTCAATGAGCAGTTCTTC; CDR3: CASSYLGVNEQFF
J: TRBJ2-5; size: once; V: TRBV12-5; D: TRBD2; DNA: TGTGCTAGTGGTTCGCCCCGGGGACTAGCGGGACAAGAGACCCAGTACTTC; CDR3: CASGSPRGLAGQETQYF
J: TRBJ2-7; size: -; V: TRBV11-3; D: TRBD1; DNA: TGTGCCAGCGATAACTCCGGGACAGGGGTTGAACGGTACGAGCAGTACTTC; CDR3: CASDNSGTGVERYEQYF
J: TRBJ1-2; size: -; V: TRBV28; D: -; DNA: TGTGCCAGCAGTGAAGCACAGCCCGGCCAGACCTTC; CDR3: CASSEAQPGQTF